These 20 T cell receptor beta chains came from one sample sequenced in a study of blood T cells in healthy people across ages (dated by TCRdb to the mid-2010s). The library was produced with 5' RACE. Sequencing used an Illumina HiSeq 2500. A second PCR of roughly 7 to 12 cycles was performed with a sample-barcoded 5' primer and a J-beta primer mix. TCRdb trimmed the raw reads at Q25, called clones with MiXCR and kept productive beta chains. When rows share a CDR3 protein, they turn into one entry using the most common DNA and genes. The sample includes about 720,000 distinct CDR3 sequences, with 22% observed a single time. Around 22% of the sample is in the top ten clones. The sample was blood. Source of these receptors: a man between 70 and 80 years old in good health.

The V call is TRBV4-3, the J call TRBJ2-1; TRBD2 agrees at 9 bases. The CDR3 covers 18 residues. V lost 0 bases to trimming and J lost 3 bases; unmatched junction nucleotides: 9. The germline V gene has CDR1 LGHNA and CDR2 YSLEER. The CDR3, as DNA: TGCGCCAGCAGCCAAGAGTGGGCTAGCGGGAACCTCTACAATGAGCAGTTCTTC. Encoded protein: CASSQEWASGNLYNEQFF.

In its sample, this clonotype was seen a few times. Germline and junction disagree at one end, which may indicate a read error. This rearrangement joins TRBV5-1 to TRBJ2-1; D perhaps matches TRBD2 (6 bases). The length of the CDR3 is 15 residues. Germline values: CDR1 SGHRS, CDR2 YFSETQ. CDR3 DNA sequence: TGCGCCAGCAACTTGGACGGCGGGAAATCGAATGAGCAGTTCTTC. Translated: CASNLDGGKSNEQFF. Drawing the rest from reference TRBV5-1 and TRBJ2-1, the complete variable domain is KAGVTQTPRYLIKTRGQQVTLSCSPISGHRSVSWYQQTPGQGLQFLFEYFSETQRNKGNFPGRFSGRQFSNSRSEMNVSTLELGDSALYLCASNLDGGKSNEQFFGPGTRLTVL.

The chain uses TRBV4-2 and TRBJ2-1, with 7 positions matching TRBD2. CDR3 size: 16 residues. J lost 9 bases, V lost 0 bases, and 11 bases had no gene match. Germline CDR1 reads LGHNA; CDR2 reads YNFKEQ. The CDR3 here is CASSQDSGTTFPEQFF. The CDR3 DNA reads as TGTGCCAGCAGCCAAGATTCCGGGACTACATTTCCTGAGCAGTTCTTC.

The chain uses TRBV5-5 and TRBJ2-5, with D possibly being TRBD2 (7 bases). Trimming stripped 2 bases from V and 1 base from J, with 15 bases between. The length of the CDR3 is 16 residues. Germline V gene sequence: CDR1 SGHKS, CDR2 YYEKEE (reference sequence). In nucleotides, the CDR3 is TGTGCCAGCAGCTTTTCTATGCGGGGGCCCCAAGAGACCCAGTACTTC. Amino acid sequence: CASSFSMRGPQETQYF.

The chain carries TRBV12-3 or TRBV12-4 and TRBJ1-1; no definite D call. Trimming took off 6 bases at V and 4 bases at J, with 12 bases between the two ends. This CDR3 is 13 amino acids long. The CDR3 region is CASRLGLSTEAFF. For the CDR3, the DNA is TGTGCCAGCAGACTTGGGTTGTCCACTGAAGCTTTCTTT.

This clonotype was seen only a few times. The gene calls are TRBV20-1 and TRBJ2-6; D ambiguous. Germline V gene sequence: CDR1 DFQATT, CDR2 SNEGSKA (reference sequence). V was cut by 3 bases and J by 2 bases, with 2 bases left in between. The length of the CDR3 is 12 residues. The CDR3: CSARTGANVLTF. CDR3 coding DNA: TGCAGTGCTAGGACTGGGGCCAACGTCCTGACTTTC.

The genes are TRBV5-1 and TRBJ2-2, with 10 bases identical to TRBD2. CDR1 SGHRS and CDR2 YFSETQ come from the germline V gene. V lost 7 bases and J lost 5; bases outside the gene matches: 5. This CDR3 has 14 amino acids. The CDR3 sequence is CASGSLAGTGELFF. CDR3 nucleotide sequence: TGCGCCAGCGGATCACTAGCGGGGACCGGGGAGCTGTTTTTT.

This sequence joins TRBV20-1 and TRBJ2-7; D unresolved. Germline V gene lookup returns CDR1 DFQATT and CDR2 SNEGSKA (reference sequence). The CDR3 runs to 12 residues. V shed 3 bases and J shed 4 bases, with 10 bases lying between them. CDR3 residues: CSASLLGYEQYF. CDR3 DNA sequence: TGCAGTGCTAGTCTGCTGGGATACGAGCAGTACTTC.

This clonotype was observed many times. The chain recombines TRBV7-2 with TRBJ1-6, with D unclear. V was cut by 5 bases and J by 7 bases, with 15 bases left in between. In germline, CDR1 is SGHTA, CDR2 FQGNSA. The CDR3 extends over 15 amino acids. The CDR3 region has the DNA TGTGCCAGCAGCGCCTGGACGGTTCTAAATTCACCCCTCCACTTT. Its translation is CASSAWTVLNSPLHF. The full variable domain, rest sourced from reference TRBV7-2 and TRBJ1-6, is GAGVSQSPSNKVTEKGKDVELRCDPISGHTALYWYRQSLGQGLEFLIYFQGNSAPDKSGLPSDRFSAERTGGSVSTLTIQRTQQEDSAVYLCASSAWTVLNSPLHFGNGTRLTVT.

The rearrangement uses TRBV12-3 or TRBV12-4 and TRBJ2-1; TRBD1 agrees at 9 bases. With V trimmed by 8 bases and J by 7 bases, 9 bases remained unmatched. The CDR3 extends over 14 amino acids. CDR3 in DNA: TGTGCCAGCCTCGGGACAGGGCTGGGTAATGAGCAGTTCTTC. This encodes CASLGTGLGNEQFF.

The chain joins TRBV7-2 to TRBJ2-5; possibly TRBD1 or TRBD2 for D (5 bases each). Germline assignment: CDR1 SGHTA and CDR2 FQGNSA. V shed 2 bases and J shed 5 bases, with 12 bases lying between them. The CDR3 runs to 14 residues. CDR3: CASSLMGEWETQYF. CDR3 nucleotide sequence: TGTGCCAGCAGCTTAATGGGGGAATGGGAGACCCAGTACTTC.

This clonotype has more than one count but fewer than ten. The chain is built from TRBV14 and TRBJ2-5; D is ambiguous. The CDR3 has 15 residues. Germline assignment: CDR1 SGHDN and CDR2 FVKESK. Deletions cut 1 base from V and 1 base from J, with 10 bases between. CDR3 protein: CASSQAQATQETQYF. CDR3 sequence (DNA): TGTGCCAGCAGCCAAGCTCAAGCGACCCAAGAGACCCAGTACTTC.

This clonotype has a count of ten or more. The rearrangement uses TRBV18 and TRBJ1-2; TRBD1 matches at 7 bases. This CDR3 region has 15 residues. The trim removed 0 bases at V and 0 bases at J, leaving 1 base unmatched. Per the germline V gene, CDR1 is KGHSH and CDR2 is LQKENI. The CDR3 sequence is CASSPPQGANYGYTF. CDR3 nucleotide sequence: TGTGCCAGCTCACCACCGCAGGGGGCTAACTATGGCTACACCTTC.

A few counts support this clonotype. The chain has TRBV13 and TRBJ2-3, with D possibly TRBD2 on 6 matching bases. CDR1 PRHDT and CDR2 FYEKMQ come from the germline V gene (reference sequence). V was cut by 6 bases and J by 3 bases, with 16 bases left in between. The length of the CDR3 is 15 residues. The CDR3 DNA reads TGTGCCAGCAGTCCGCCCGGGAGTGGAACAGATACGCAGTATTTT. Its protein is CASSPPGSGTDTQYF.

Worth noting for this clonotype: At one boundary the junction diverges from the germline segment, which might be a read error. CDR3: CASSLSVHRGHSSYEQHF. Written as DNA, the CDR3 is TGTGCCAGCAGTTTAAGCGTCCATCGGGGACACAGCTCCTACGAGCAGCACTTC. The V gene is TRBV12-3 or TRBV12-4, the J gene TRBJ2-7; tentatively, D is TRBD1 (6 bases). CDR3 length equals 18 residues.

This clonotype showed up just a few times. The chain has TRBV4-2 and TRBJ1-2; 7 bases fit TRBD1. This CDR3 spans 15 amino acids. Trimming at V came to 3 bases and at J to 10 bases, leaving 14 bases not matched to a gene. Per germline, CDR1 LGHNA and CDR2 YNFKEQ. CDR3 DNA: TGTGCCAGCAGCCAGACCCGGGGGACAGAGACTTACTACACCTTC. Encoded protein: CASSQTRGTETYYTF.

The rearrangement links TRBV29-1 to TRBJ1-2; the D is unclear. With 0 bases removed from V and 4 bases from J, the gap between germline ends came to 18 bases. Germline loops: CDR1 SQVTM, CDR2 ANQGSEA. This CDR3 spans 16 amino acids. CDR3 protein: CSVEDLPGSGSYGYTF. The CDR3 DNA follows: TGCAGCGTTGAAGATCTCCCTGGTAGTGGGAGCTATGGCTACACCTTC.

The chain has TRBV24-1 and TRBJ2-3; 9 bases match TRBD1. The length of the CDR3 is 17 residues. Trimming took 3 bases from V and 1 from J; bases not matched to a gene: 7. Germline V gene sequence: CDR1 KGHDR, CDR2 SFDVKD. As DNA, the CDR3 is TGTGCCACCAGTGATCCTGGAACAGGGGGCGGCACAGATACGCAGTATTTT. Its protein is CATSDPGTGGGTDTQYF.

The chain recombines TRBV5-1 with TRBJ2-5, with 7 positions matching TRBD2. The J call may be in error: the DNA end matches TRBJ2-7 better. The V gene's germline CDR1 is SGHRS and CDR2 YFSETQ. This CDR3 region has 15 residues. Here the CDR3 DNA reads TGCGCCAGCAGCTTCACTAGCGCTGGAATTTACGAGCAGTACTTC. Translated: CASSFTSAGIYEQYF.

This clonotype was counted a few times. CDR3 DNA: TGTGCCACCAGTGAAGCTGACAGGGGCTACACCTTC. As protein: CATSEADRGYTF. V usage is TRBV24-1 and J usage is TRBJ1-2; the D gene is possibly TRBD1 (6 bases). The ends were cut back, 4 bases at V and 8 bases at J, with 10 bases in the middle. The CDR3 has 12 residues. Germline CDR1 is KGHDR and CDR2 is SFDVKD.